Sequencing of this T cell receptor beta chain was carried out in a study of blood T cell repertoires in COVID-19. The overall study: Collection of acute and convalescent COVID-19 samples took place in the United States, Italy and Spain. The cDNA or gDNA used as material had been derived from T cells, B-cell-depleted T cells, or PBMCs.

Profiled with immunoSEQ multiplex PCR; TCRdb holds only in-frame clones, not every one. The repertoire includes fewer than 300,000 clones, approximately 77% of them detected once, and around 2.9% sits in the top ten. Germline CDR1 reads MNHEY; CDR2 reads SVGEGT. V was pared by 6 bases and J by 4 bases, with 4 bases of the junction left unmatched. The CDR3 runs 14 residues. This TCR was recovered from a woman aged 18 to 35 with acute or convalescent COVID-19. Sample: peripheral blood. V usage is TRBV6-2 or TRBV6-3 and J usage is TRBJ2-7; 12 nucleotides agree with TRBD2. CDR3 loop: CASSWTSGTYEQYF. The CDR3 bases are TGTGCCAGCAGCTGGACTAGCGGGACATACGAGCAGTACTTC.